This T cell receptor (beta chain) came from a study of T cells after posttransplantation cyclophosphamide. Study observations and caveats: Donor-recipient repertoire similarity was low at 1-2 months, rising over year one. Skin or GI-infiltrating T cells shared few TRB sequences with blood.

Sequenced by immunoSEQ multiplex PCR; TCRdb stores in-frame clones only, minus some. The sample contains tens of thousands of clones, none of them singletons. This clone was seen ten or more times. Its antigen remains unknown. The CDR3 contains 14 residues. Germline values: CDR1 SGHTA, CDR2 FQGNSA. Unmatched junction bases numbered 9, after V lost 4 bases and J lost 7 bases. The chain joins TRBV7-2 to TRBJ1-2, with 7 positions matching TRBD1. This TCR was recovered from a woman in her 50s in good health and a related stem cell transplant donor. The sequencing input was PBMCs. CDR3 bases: TGTGCCAGCAGCTCCAGACAGGGCATCCCTGGCTACACCTTC. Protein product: CASSSRQGIPGYTF.